This TCR beta chain was captured in a study of CD8+ T cells in alopecia areata. Study overall: Treated patients took oral tofacitinib at 5 to 10 mg twice daily. After 6 to 18 months of tofacitinib, follow-up continued 6 months off drug. Points from the study as a whole: Researchers reported that TCR sharing among patients proved less clear than in mice, possibly HLA-linked. For lesional scalp, especially alopecia totalis/universalis, clonality was higher than in normal scalp.

cDNA serving as the sequencing template came from extracted, reverse transcribed RNA. Libraries were prepared by immunoSEQ multiplex PCR; TCRdb keeps only in-frame clonotypes and omits some of them. The profile shows approximately 7,000 clones, about 67% of them singletons. The study team obtained lesional scalp punch biopsies and peripheral blood from alopecia areata patients. In germline, CDR1 is SEHNR, CDR2 FQNEAQ (reference sequence). V trimming: 5 bases; J trimming: 5 bases; junction bases outside the gene matches: 20. The CDR3 extends over 18 amino acids. This clone was recorded once. Antigen unknown.

The sequences come from skin, collected at week 0. The genes are TRBV7-9 and TRBJ1-2; 7 bases line up with TRBD1. The sequence came from a human donor with alopecia areata. Here the CDR3 DNA reads TGTGCCAGCAGCCCCGACGTCTTTTCAGGGGGTAATCGGTATGGCTACACCTTC. This sequence encodes CASSPDVFSGGNRYGYTF.